Listed here is a single T cell receptor (beta chain). These data belong to a study of CD8+ T cells in alopecia areata. Study-wide background: Each of the treated patients was given oral tofacitinib, 5 to 10 mg twice daily, for moderate-to-severe alopecia areata.

The CDR3 consists of 17 residues. V lost 2 bases to trimming and J lost 2 bases, with 16 bases between them. The germline V gene has CDR1 SEHNR and CDR2 FQNEAQ (reference sequence). RNA was extracted and reverse transcribed into cDNA as the sequencing template. Only in-frame clones appear in the TCRdb table, and some are missing; sequencing was by immunoSEQ multiplex PCR. The sample shows some 51,000 clones, 96% of them seen only once. Sequencing was performed on CD8+ T cells sorted from blood, taken at week 0. This sequence was found in a human donor with alopecia areata. The chain links TRBV7-9 to TRBJ2-1, with a possible D match to TRBD2 (7 bases). The CDR3 DNA follows: TGTGCCAGCAGCTTACTCTTCAGGGAGGGGGCCTACAATGAGCAGTTCTTC. Its translation is CASSLLFREGAYNEQFF.